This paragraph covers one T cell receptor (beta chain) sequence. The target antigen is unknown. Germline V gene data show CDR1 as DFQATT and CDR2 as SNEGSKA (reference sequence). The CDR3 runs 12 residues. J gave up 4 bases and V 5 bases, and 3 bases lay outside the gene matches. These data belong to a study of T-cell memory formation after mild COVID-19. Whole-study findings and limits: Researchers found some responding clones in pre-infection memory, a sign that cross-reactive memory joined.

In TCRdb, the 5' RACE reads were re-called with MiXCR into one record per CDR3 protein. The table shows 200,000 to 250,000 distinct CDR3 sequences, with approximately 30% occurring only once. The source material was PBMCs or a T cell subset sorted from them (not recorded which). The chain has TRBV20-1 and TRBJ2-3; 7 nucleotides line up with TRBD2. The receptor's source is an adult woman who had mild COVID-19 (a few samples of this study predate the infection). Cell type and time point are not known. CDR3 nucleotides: TGCAGTGCTCGACGGGAGGCAGATACGCAGTATTTT. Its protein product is CSARREADTQYF.